This entry describes one T cell receptor (beta chain). The target antigen is unknown. These data are taken from a study of vaccination effects on CD4 cells after COVID-19. Following culture for nine to ten days, CD4+ T cells were isolated. Everyone in the study got two shots of either the BNT162b2 or mRNA-1273 vaccine. On days 3 and 7, fresh IL-2 medium replaced half the medium. Study conclusions and caveats: Only a single clone (1 of 255 vaccine-induced clones in healthy vaccinees) cross-reacted with common cold coronaviruses. Clones arising from infection and from vaccination showed marked clonal contraction late after vaccination.

Trimming removed 1 base from V and 2 bases from J, with 14 bases in between. CDR1 is MGHRA and CDR2 is YSYEKL in the germline V gene. The CDR3 contains 16 residues. TCRdb keeps only in-frame clones here, not all; method: immunoSEQ multiplex PCR. This sample has fewer than 55,000 clones, with roughly 72% found just once. This TCR came from a human donor who received a COVID-19 vaccine. Sequenced here: CD4+ T cells from PBMCs cultured without peptide, sampled after COVID-19 vaccination. The rearrangement joins TRBV4-1 to TRBJ1-2, with D unclear. CDR3 protein: CASSQGLALVNYGYTF. CDR3 nucleotide sequence: TGCGCCAGCAGCCAAGGTTTAGCCCTAGTAAACTATGGCTACACCTTC.